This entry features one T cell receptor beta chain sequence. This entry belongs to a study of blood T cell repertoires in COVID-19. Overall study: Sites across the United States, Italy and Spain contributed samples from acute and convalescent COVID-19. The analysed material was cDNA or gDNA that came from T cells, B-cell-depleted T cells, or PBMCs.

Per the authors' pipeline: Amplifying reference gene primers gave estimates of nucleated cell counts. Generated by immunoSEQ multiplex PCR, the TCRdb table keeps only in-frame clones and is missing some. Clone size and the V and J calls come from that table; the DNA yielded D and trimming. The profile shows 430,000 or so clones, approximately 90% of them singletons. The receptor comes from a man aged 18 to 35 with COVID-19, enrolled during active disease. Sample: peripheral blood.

The CDR3 nucleotides read TGTGCCACCAGTGACCCCGGGACTAGCGGGAGGGCTTCTCATACGCAGTATTTT. It translates to CATSDPGTSGRASHTQYF. This chain uses TRBV24-1 with TRBJ2-3; the match to TRBD2 covers 16 bases. The CDR3 totals 18 residues. Trimming at V came to 4 bases and at J to 7 bases, leaving 10 bases not matched to a gene. Germline V gene data show CDR1 as KGHDR and CDR2 as SFDVKD.